This TCR beta chain appears in the sequencing data of a study of shared clonotypes between healthy human individuals. About the study: Serving as donors were a couple of women and a few men, whose ages spanned 18 to 49.

Germline V gene data show CDR1 as ENHRY and CDR2 as SYGVKD. V gave up 2 bases and J gave up 6 bases; unmatched junction bases: 5. The CDR3 is 16 residues long. Data came from immunoSEQ multiplex PCR; TCRdb stores just in-frame clones and leaves some out. Altogether millions of clones are present, roughly 94% being singletons, with the ten largest covering 0.1% to 0.15%. The sequence was obtained from a man aged 18 to 30 in good health. The rearrangement links TRBV10-3 to TRBJ2-1; 12 bases line up with TRBD2. Sequences were obtained from naive CD4+ T cells sorted from blood. As to subset: CD45RA+ positively selected. The chain's CDR3 is CAISETASGRANEQFF. Written as DNA, the CDR3 is TGTGCCATCAGTGAGACGGCTAGCGGGAGGGCCAATGAGCAGTTCTTC.